Sequencing of this T cell receptor (beta chain) was carried out in a study of T-cell reconstitution after alpha-beta-depleted transplantation in children. There are 18 residues in the CDR3. Trimming removed 3 bases from V and 6 bases from J, with 22 bases in between. The germline V gene has CDR1 KGHDR and CDR2 SFDVKD. The TCRbeta library incorporated unique molecular identifiers. TCRdb called the PCR reads again in MiXCR, with one record for every CDR3 protein. The profile shows about 980,000 distinct CDR3 sequences, 25% to 30% of them singletons. This clonotype was seen once. The source of this sequence is a boy in the first two years of life who had a stem cell transplant for SCID, so the T cells may come from the graft donor. Here the sequenced sample was PBMCs, mostly from graft donor cells, taken 360 days after TCRalphabeta/CD19-depleted stem cell transplant. V gene TRBV24-1 combines with J gene TRBJ2-2; D is possibly TRBD2 (6 bases). For the CDR3, the DNA is TGTGCCACCAGTGATCGTGTACGGGACTTTAGAGCACCCGGGGAGCTGTTTTTT. It specifies CATSDRVRDFRAPGELFF.